One sample yielded the 32 T cell receptor beta chains listed below, sequenced in a study of T cells after yellow fever vaccination. TCRdb redid the calling of the 5' RACE reads with MiXCR, one entry per CDR3 protein. Among about 340,000 distinct CDR3 sequences listed, 3.5% to 4.5% were seen once. This sample comprised PBMCs, obtained 5 days after the yellow fever booster vaccination. The receptor set was obtained from a man aged 18 to 30 who received the YFV17D yellow fever vaccine.

The chain employs TRBV9 and TRBJ1-6; no firm D call. Germline lookup yields CDR1 SGDLS and CDR2 YYNGEE. The ends were cut back, 3 bases at V and 9 bases at J, with 16 bases in the middle. This CDR3 region has 15 residues. The CDR3 DNA reads TGTGCCAGCAGCGCCCTGGGAGGGATTGGTTCACCCCTCCACTTT. This encodes CASSALGGIGSPLHF.

The J gene is TRBJ1-6, the V gene TRBV4-1; D might be TRBD1 (5 bases). Looked up from germline, CDR1 is MGHRA and CDR2 is YSYEKL. Trimming left V 3 bases short and J 6 bases short, with 15 bases between. The CDR3 contains 16 residues. In DNA, the CDR3 is TGCGCCAGCAGCCAGGGAGGGGAGCCTTTTAATTCACCCCTCCACTTT. Residues: CASSQGGEPFNSPLHF.

This chain links TRBV6-5 with TRBJ1-3; possible D gene TRBD1, 5 bases. Germline V gene data show CDR1 as MNHEY and CDR2 as SVGAGI. Trimming took 6 bases from V and 3 from J, leaving 21 bases between them. The CDR3 consists of 17 residues. The CDR3 spells CASRLRDPSLSGNTIYF. In nucleotides, the CDR3 is TGTGCCAGCAGACTCCGGGACCCAAGCCTAAGTGGAAACACCATATATTTT.

This clonotype was counted many times. The chain recombines TRBV7-9 with TRBJ2-1; a weak D match, TRBD1 (6 bases). With 10 bases removed from V and 0 bases from J, the gap between germline ends came to 13 bases. The CDR3 extends over 14 amino acids. Germline CDR1 SEHNR, CDR2 FQNEAQ (reference sequence). CDR3 nucleotide sequence: TGTGCCATCCCGGACAGCCTCTCCTACAATGAGCAGTTCTTC. Amino acids: CAIPDSLSYNEQFF. The whole variable domain, filled in from reference TRBV7-9 and TRBJ2-1, reads DTGVSQNPRHKITKRGQNVTFRCDPISEHNRLYWYRQTLGQGPEFLTYFQNEAQLEKSRLLSDRFSAERPKGSFSTLEIQRTEQGDSAMYLCAIPDSLSYNEQFFGPGTRLTVL.

Only a few counts were recorded for this clonotype. This chain uses TRBV5-1 with TRBJ2-3; 9 bases line up with TRBD1. CDR3 length: 16 residues. V lost 1 base and J lost 4; bases outside the gene matches: 7. Per germline, CDR1 SGHRS and CDR2 YFSETQ. CDR3 in DNA: TGCGCCAGCAGCTTGACAGGGGGCGGGTCGCCAGATACGCAGTATTTT. This encodes CASSLTGGGSPDTQYF. Based on the CDR3 plus reference TRBV5-1 and TRBJ2-3, the full variable domain is KAGVTQTPRYLIKTRGQQVTLSCSPISGHRSVSWYQQTPGQGLQFLFEYFSETQRNKGNFPGRFSGRQFSNSRSEMNVSTLELGDSALYLCASSLTGGGSPDTQYFGPGTRLTVL.

V and J are TRBV5-4 and TRBJ1-3; TRBD1 is a possible D gene (6 bases). Trimming pared 3 bases from V and 2 bases from J, leaving 9 bases between. The germline V gene encodes CDR1 SGHNT and CDR2 YYREEE (reference sequence). This CDR3 is built from 14 residues. The CDR3 spells CASSSRQAGNTIYF. The CDR3 nucleotides read TGTGCCAGCAGCTCAAGACAGGCTGGAAACACCATATATTTT.

This clonotype showed up many times. The chain combines TRBV7-9 with TRBJ1-1; no reliable D call. CDR3 length equals 13 residues. Germline CDR1 and CDR2: SEHNR and FQNEAQ (reference sequence). The V gene lost 5 bases and the J gene lost 5 bases, with 12 bases spanning the gap. CDR3 bases: TGTGCCAGCAGCGTTAGAACCGGGACTGAAGCTTTCTTT. It codes for CASSVRTGTEAFF.

This clonotype was seen only a few times. In nucleotides, the CDR3 is TGTGCCAGCAGTCGACAGGGATCCTACAATGAGCAGTTCTTC. This sequence encodes CASSRQGSYNEQFF. V is TRBV7-2 and J is TRBJ2-1, with 7 bases fitting TRBD1. Per the germline V gene, CDR1 is SGHTA and CDR2 is FQGNSA. The CDR3 length is 14 residues. V shed 6 bases and J 1 base; nucleotides not matched to a gene: 3. The full variable domain, in which reference TRBV7-2 and TRBJ2-1 provide the parts outside the CDR3, is GAGVSQSPSNKVTEKGKDVELRCDPISGHTALYWYRQSLGQGLEFLIYFQGNSAPDKSGLPSDRFSAERTGGSVSTLTIQRTQQEDSAVYLCASSRQGSYNEQFFGPGTRLTVL.

This clonotype was seen many times. V and J are TRBV20-1 and TRBJ2-3; D gene uncertain. Trimming left V 5 bases short and J 0 bases short, with 9 bases between. Germline loops: CDR1 DFQATT, CDR2 SNEGSKA (reference sequence). The length of the CDR3 is 13 residues. The CDR3 here is CSAGLYSTDTQYF. In DNA, the CDR3 is TGCAGTGCTGGGCTCTATAGCACAGATACGCAGTATTTT.

This clonotype was seen a handful of times. The CDR3 loop reads CASSDPTSVETQYF. The CDR3 bases are TGTGCCAGCAGCGATCCGACCAGTGTGGAGACCCAGTACTTC. The chain recombines TRBV9 with TRBJ2-5; D ambiguous. Per the germline V gene, CDR1 is SGDLS and CDR2 is YYNGEE. The CDR3 contains 14 residues. With 3 bases removed from V and 5 bases from J, the gap between germline ends came to 14 bases.

This chain joins TRBV5-4 and TRBJ2-1; D ambiguous. V lost 3 bases and J 7 bases, leaving 8 bases between the germline ends. The germline CDR1 and CDR2 sequences are SGHNT and YYREEE (reference sequence). The CDR3 has 12 residues. CDR3 DNA sequence: TGTGCCAGCAGCTCCCTAGAGAATGAGCAGTTCTTC. Translating it yields CASSSLENEQFF.

The rearrangement joins TRBV7-9 to TRBJ2-1; D not resolved. The germline V gene has CDR1 SEHNR and CDR2 FQNEAQ (reference sequence). V shed 4 bases and J shed 7 bases, with 8 bases lying between them. The CDR3 is made up of 12 amino acids. CDR3 bases: TGTGCCAGCAGCTCGAGACCGAATGAGCAGTTCTTC. Protein sequence: CASSSRPNEQFF.

This chain links TRBV4-1 with TRBJ2-2; D is unresolved. This CDR3 spans 15 amino acids. V lost 0 bases to trimming and J lost 1 base, with 6 bases between them. Germline V gives CDR1 MGHRA, CDR2 YSYEKL. The CDR3 DNA reads as TGCGCCAGCAGCCAAGAATGGCGGAACACCGGGGAGCTGTTTTTT. Protein sequence: CASSQEWRNTGELFF.

Many counts were recorded for this clonotype. This chain connects TRBV6-5 to TRBJ2-5; 7 positions agree with TRBD2. V trimming: 0 bases; J trimming: 7 bases; junction bases outside the gene matches: 2. The germline CDR1 and CDR2 sequences are MNHEY and SVGAGI. This CDR3 has 13 amino acids. Here the CDR3 reads CASSYSREGTQYF. DNA of the CDR3: TGTGCCAGCAGTTACTCTAGGGAGGGGACCCAGTACTTC.

The CDR3 region has the DNA TGTGCCAGCAGCCAAGTAACTTCCGGGACACCCAAGTACTTC. It yields the protein CASSQVTSGTPKYF. The genes are TRBV14 and TRBJ2-5, with D tentatively TRBD1 (6 bases). Trimming removed 1 base at V and 12 bases at J, with 18 bases between. The germline CDR1 and CDR2 sequences are SGHDN and FVKESK. CDR3 size: 14 residues.

This chain uses TRBV20-1 with TRBJ1-4; no clear D gene. Germline V gene data show CDR1 as DFQATT and CDR2 as SNEGSKA (reference sequence). V was trimmed by 0 bases and J by 7 bases, leaving 9 bases between them. The CDR3 covers 13 residues. The CDR3 protein is CSARDTGSEKLFF. The CDR3 DNA reads as TGCAGTGCTAGAGACACCGGGAGTGAAAAACTGTTTTTT.

This rearrangement joins TRBV20-1 to TRBJ2-5, with TRBD1 as a possible D gene (6 bases). Germline CDR1 DFQATT, CDR2 SNEGSKA (reference sequence). The V and J ends lost 2 bases and 5 bases respectively, with 21 bases between them. This CDR3 spans 16 amino acids. The CDR3 sequence: CSARSGTHLPWETQYF. CDR3 coding DNA: TGCAGTGCTAGATCCGGGACACACCTCCCCTGGGAGACCCAGTACTTC.

This clonotype was seen at least ten times. V and J are TRBV4-1 and TRBJ1-1; D is possibly TRBD1 (5 bases). The V end lost 1 base, the J end lost 4 bases, and 10 bases lay between the germline ends. This CDR3 spans 14 amino acids. CDR1 and CDR2 from the germline V gene are MGHRA and YSYEKL. In nucleotides, the CDR3 is TGCGCCAGCAGCCAAGCGAGGGGAACCACTGAAGCTTTCTTT. Translation gives CASSQARGTTEAFF.

V is TRBV4-1 and J is TRBJ2-6, with D hard to call. Trimming shortened V by 0 bases and J by 2 bases, and 2 bases separated the two germline ends. Germline assignment: CDR1 MGHRA and CDR2 YSYEKL. The CDR3 sequence is 14 residues long. The CDR3 coding sequence is TGCGCCAGCAGCCAAGATGCTGGGGCCAACGTCCTGACTTTC. Its protein product is CASSQDAGANVLTF.

This clonotype was observed many times. The V call is TRBV20-1, the J call TRBJ2-5; no definite D call. CDR1 is DFQATT, CDR2 SNEGSKA, per germline (reference sequence). Trimming left V 2 bases short and J 4 bases short, with 8 bases between. This CDR3 is 12 amino acids long. The DNA for the CDR3 is TGCAGTGCTAGACTTGGGATAGAGACCCAGTACTTC. Translated, it gives CSARLGIETQYF.

This clonotype was counted many times. The chain's CDR3 is CASSLGGGGWRGETQYF. The CDR3 DNA follows: TGTGCCAGCAGCTTAGGGGGAGGGGGATGGCGAGGGGAGACCCAGTACTTC. The V call is TRBV7-2, the J call TRBJ2-5, with D possibly being TRBD2 (7 bases). Trimming took off 1 base at V and 5 bases at J, with 20 bases between the two ends. Germline lookup yields CDR1 SGHTA and CDR2 FQGNSA. The CDR3 is made up of 17 amino acids.

This clonotype was detected a few times. The chain uses TRBV5-4 and TRBJ2-1, with D perhaps matching TRBD2 (6 bases). V gave up 1 base and J gave up 6 bases, with 8 bases separating them. The CDR3 length is 13 residues. The germline gives CDR1 SGHNT, CDR2 YYREEE (reference sequence). As DNA, the CDR3 is TGTGCCAGCAGCTTGTACGGGGGCAATGAGCAGTTCTTC. It yields the protein CASSLYGGNEQFF.

The sample holds many counts of this clonotype. The J gene is TRBJ2-3, the V gene TRBV29-1; no reliable D call. The V and J ends lost 0 bases and 2 bases respectively, with 6 bases between them. CDR1 SQVTM and CDR2 ANQGSEA come from the germline V gene. CDR3 length: 13 residues. The CDR3 DNA reads TGCAGCGTTGAAGAAGGGAACACAGATACGCAGTATTTT. This gives the protein CSVEEGNTDTQYF.

There are many counts of this clonotype. This rearrangement joins TRBV3-1 to TRBJ2-1; D uncertain. CDR3 length equals 16 residues. The germline V and J ends were trimmed by 5 bases and 5 bases, with 19 bases remaining between them. Germline lookup yields CDR1 LGHDT and CDR2 YNNKEL (reference sequence). The CDR3, as DNA: TGTGCCAGCAGCGAAATCCCTATTACGCTGAACAATGAGCAGTTCTTC. Translation: CASSEIPITLNNEQFF.

This clonotype was observed at least ten times. The chain recombines TRBV11-2 with TRBJ1-1; 9 positions agree with TRBD1. The CDR3 runs 17 residues. CDR1 and CDR2 from the germline V gene are SGHAT and FQNNGV. V lost 5 bases to trimming and J lost 0 bases; unmatched junction nucleotides: 10. The CDR3 bases are TGTGCCAGCAGCGTACGCCCGGGACAGGGTTTGAACACTGAAGCTTTCTTT. It yields the protein CASSVRPGQGLNTEAFF.

In this sample, this clonotype turned up a few times. This chain connects TRBV5-1 to TRBJ2-5, with a tentative D call TRBD2 (5 bases). The CDR3 runs to 15 residues. CDR1 and CDR2 (germline): SGHRS, YFSETQ. Between the trimmed V and J ends, which lost 3 bases and 4 bases, there was a span of 16 bases. CDR3 region: CASSSVRTAGETQYF. For the CDR3, the DNA is TGCGCCAGCAGCTCCGTCAGGACCGCGGGAGAGACCCAGTACTTC.

This clonotype was recorded a few times. The chain joins TRBV5-1 to TRBJ2-1; TRBD2 might be the D (6 bases). The CDR3 consists of 16 residues. Per germline, CDR1 SGHRS and CDR2 YFSETQ. Trimming took 3 bases from V and 7 from J, leaving 20 bases between them. In DNA form, the CDR3 reads TGCGCCAGCAGCTGGACGGGAAGGAGGGATCGGAATGAGCAGTTCTTC. Amino acids: CASSWTGRRDRNEQFF.

V and J are TRBV28 and TRBJ2-7, with TRBD1 as a possible D gene (5 bases). The V gene's germline CDR1 is MDHEN and CDR2 SYDVKM. The CDR3 is 14 residues long. V was trimmed by 6 bases and J by 1 base, leaving 13 bases between them. CDR3 coding DNA: TGTGCCAGCAGCAGACAGCCTCTATCCTACGAGCAGTACGTC. Amino acids: CASSRQPLSYEQYV.

This clonotype has a count of ten or more. The gene calls are TRBV12-3 or TRBV12-4 and TRBJ1-1, with D hard to call. V was shortened by 6 bases and J by 4 bases, with 12 bases between the two germline ends. This CDR3 is built from 13 residues. CDR3 DNA sequence: TGTGCCAGCAGCCCAGAGGTCGGCACTGAAGCTTTCTTT. Its protein is CASSPEVGTEAFF.

This clonotype was observed a few times. This chain joins TRBV10-3 and TRBJ2-3, with no clear D. This CDR3 is 12 amino acids long. Germline CDR1 and CDR2: ENHRY and SYGVKD. V lost 11 bases and J 0 bases, leaving 9 bases between the germline ends. CDR3 DNA sequence: TGTGCCGCCTCCCCTAGCACAGATACGCAGTATTTT. Protein sequence: CAASPSTDTQYF.

At least ten counts were recorded for this clonotype. V is TRBV29-1 and J is TRBJ2-5; unclear D gene. The CDR3 contains 12 residues. Germline CDR1 is SQVTM and CDR2 is ANQGSEA. The V end was cut by 1 base, the J end by 9 bases, with 12 bases between. The CDR3 region is CSVEAGVEAQYF. CDR3 coding DNA: TGCAGCGTTGAAGCTGGGGTCGAGGCCCAGTACTTC.

This clonotype was counted only a few times. The chain couples TRBV28 to TRBJ2-7; 12 nucleotides match TRBD1. This CDR3 contains 17 residues. The V gene end was trimmed by 3 bases and the J gene end by 4 bases; junction bases not matched to a gene: 10. CDR1 is MDHEN and CDR2 is SYDVKM in the germline V gene. The CDR3 DNA reads TGTGCCAGCAGTTTTAAAGAGGGACAGGGGGCGGCATACGAGCAGTACGTC. This encodes CASSFKEGQGAAYEQYV.